The 27 T cell receptor beta chains presented below share a single source sample, sequenced in a study of blood T cell dynamics during melanoma immunotherapy. Time point given: pre-treatment baseline. The repertoire was sequenced with immunoSEQ multiplex PCR; TCRdb's copy has only in-frame clones and lacks some. This repertoire shows over 20,000 clones, about nine tenths found once; its top ten account for more than 0.9%. The starting material was blood, obtained from a patient treated with checkpoint blockade. These receptors were taken from a human donor with melanoma.

CDR3 sequence reads: CASSLLAGGAGYTEAFF. The DNA for the CDR3 is TGTGCCAGCAGTTTATTGGCAGGGGGCGCAGGGTACACTGAAGCTTTCTTT. This chain connects TRBV28 to TRBJ1-1, with 8 bases lining up with TRBD1. The CDR3 spans 17 residues. With V trimmed by 1 base and J by 3 bases, 10 bases remained unmatched. CDR1 is MDHEN and CDR2 is SYDVKM in the germline V gene. Drawing the rest from reference TRBV28 and TRBJ1-1, the complete variable domain is DVKVTQSSRYLVKRTGEKVFLECVQDMDHENMFWYRQDPGLGLRLIYFSYDVKMKEKGDIPEGYSVSREKKERFSLILESASTNQTSMYLCASSLLAGGAGYTEAFFGQGTRLTVV.

The chain combines TRBV5-1 with TRBJ2-7; D gene uncertain. V dropped 1 base and J dropped 5 bases, with 10 bases sitting between them. CDR3 size: 13 residues. The germline CDR1 and CDR2 sequences are SGHRS and YFSETQ. The DNA for the CDR3 is TGCGCCAGCAGCTTGTCAAGGTACGACGAGCAGTACTTC. Its translation is CASSLSRYDEQYF.

This chain joins TRBV5-1 and TRBJ2-5; D unclear. Between the trimmed V and J ends, which lost 5 bases and 2 bases, there was a span of 13 bases. The CDR3 is made up of 14 amino acids. In germline, CDR1 is SGHRS, CDR2 YFSETQ. The CDR3 region has the DNA TGCGCCAGCAGAGGAGTGGGCAGACAAGAGACCCAGTACTTC. This codes for CASRGVGRQETQYF.

The chain joins TRBV5-6 to TRBJ2-7; 7 positions agree with TRBD1. V was pared by 0 bases and J by 0 bases, with 12 bases of the junction left unmatched. Germline CDR1 and CDR2: SGHDT and YYEEEE. The CDR3 runs to 18 residues. Here the CDR3 reads CASSLGTGLAKSSYEQYF. As DNA, the CDR3 is TGTGCCAGCAGCTTGGGGACAGGTCTTGCAAAAAGCTCCTACGAGCAGTACTTC. Full variable domain (rest looked up from reference TRBV5-6 and TRBJ2-7): DAGVTQSPTHLIKTRGQQVTLRCSPKSGHDTVSWYQQALGQGPQFIFQYYEEEERQRGNFPDRFSGHQFPNYSSELNVNALLLGDSALYLCASSLGTGLAKSSYEQYFGPGTRLTVT.

The chain recombines TRBV6-6 with TRBJ2-3; D possibly corresponds to TRBD2 (5 bases). The CDR3 loop spans 13 amino acids. Germline V CDR1 and CDR2: MNHNY, SVGAGI (reference sequence). V lost 8 bases and J lost 0, with 9 bases in between. This CDR3 is CASAGSSTDTQYF. DNA for the CDR3: TGTGCCAGCGCGGGCTCTAGCACAGATACGCAGTATTTT.

The CDR3 DNA reads as TGTGCCAGCAAAAGAGGAGACAGCATGAACACTGAAGCTTTCTTT. Protein sequence: CASKRGDSMNTEAFF. This chain connects TRBV2 to TRBJ1-1; D is possibly TRBD1 (5 bases). CDR1 is SNHLY and CDR2 is FYNNEI in the germline V gene. This CDR3 has 15 amino acids. V was shortened by 7 bases and J by 0 bases, with 15 bases between the two germline ends.

The chain carries TRBV7-3 and TRBJ2-5; TRBD2 matches 12 bases. CDR1 and CDR2 from the germline V gene are SGHTA and FQGTGA. The CDR3 is 20 amino acids. With V trimmed by 1 base and J by 3 bases, 15 bases remained unmatched. The CDR3: CASSLIGRTSGEIKKETQYF. CDR3 nucleotides: TGTGCCAGCAGCTTAATCGGCCGGACTAGCGGGGAAATCAAAAAAGAGACCCAGTACTTC.

The chain is built from TRBV7-9 and TRBJ1-3; D may be TRBD1 (5 bases). The V gene lost 5 bases and the J gene lost 7 bases, with 12 bases spanning the gap. The CDR3 sequence is 13 residues long. CDR1 and CDR2 (germline): SEHNR, FQNEAQ (reference sequence). CDR3 sequence: CASSQSGGNTIYF. DNA for the CDR3: TGTGCCAGCAGCCAAAGTGGGGGGAACACCATATATTTT. The whole variable domain, filled in from reference TRBV7-9 and TRBJ1-3, reads DTGVSQNPRHKITKRGQNVTFRCDPISEHNRLYWYRQTLGQGPEFLTYFQNEAQLEKSRLLSDRFSAERPKGSFSTLEIQRTEQGDSAMYLCASSQSGGNTIYFGEGSWLTVV.

The gene calls are TRBV5-8 and TRBJ1-3; tentative D call: TRBD1 (6 bases). Trimming cost V 4 bases and J 0 bases, with 11 bases left between them. CDR3 length equals 15 residues. CDR1 is SGHTS, CDR2 YDEGEE, per germline. The DNA of the CDR3 is TGTGCCAGCAGCCACGGACAGAGCTCTGGAAACACCATATATTTT. It yields the protein CASSHGQSSGNTIYF.

The chain joins TRBV18 to TRBJ1-4; no definite D call. This CDR3 comprises 13 residues. The V and J ends lost 2 bases and 2 bases respectively, with 3 bases between them. Germline V gene sequence: CDR1 KGHSH, CDR2 LQKENI. CDR3 sequence (DNA): TGTGCCAGCTCACCAGGGACTAATGAAAAACTGTTTTTT. This translates into CASSPGTNEKLFF.

The chain links TRBV7-2 to TRBJ2-7; the match to TRBD2 covers 10 bases. The CDR3 totals 16 residues. Germline V gene lookup returns CDR1 SGHTA and CDR2 FQGNSA. Unmatched junction bases numbered 4, after V lost 2 bases and J lost 0 bases. CDR3 nucleotide sequence: TGTGCCAGCAGCTTACAGAGCGGGAGGGTCTCCTACGAGCAGTACTTC. Translated, it gives CASSLQSGRVSYEQYF.

V is TRBV10-1 and J is TRBJ1-6; D may be TRBD1 (6 bases). The V end lost 4 bases, the J end lost 7 bases, and 11 bases lay between the germline ends. Germline lookup yields CDR1 WNHNN and CDR2 SYGVQD (reference sequence). The CDR3 has 14 amino acids. The CDR3 sequence: CASSGDTRNSPLHF. For the CDR3, the DNA is TGCGCCAGCAGTGGGGACACTAGGAATTCACCCCTCCACTTT.

This chain joins TRBV5-1 and TRBJ2-7; TRBD2 aligns across 11 bases. From germline, CDR1 is SGHRS and CDR2 YFSETQ. The CDR3 covers 16 residues. The V and J ends lost 0 bases and 3 bases, in that order; junction bases with no gene match: 5. The CDR3 nucleotides are TGCGCCAGCAGCTTGGGTTTGGGACTAGCGGACTACGAGCAGTACTTC. Its protein product is CASSLGLGLADYEQYF.

This chain joins TRBV18 and TRBJ1-2, with D unresolved. CDR1 and CDR2 from the germline V gene are KGHSH and LQKENI. The CDR3 sequence is 14 residues long. V lost 5 bases and J 3 bases, leaving 13 bases between the germline ends. The CDR3 region has the DNA TGTGCCAGCTCAACCCGTGACGGAGACTATGGCTACACCTTC. Amino acids: CASSTRDGDYGYTF.

This chain uses TRBV7-8 with TRBJ2-1, with D possibly being TRBD2 (5 bases). The germline V gene encodes CDR1 SGHVS and CDR2 FQNEAQ. This CDR3 comprises 14 residues. V was pared by 1 base and J by 7 bases, with 11 bases between. The CDR3 DNA reads as TGTGCCAGCAGCTTAGTGCCTAGCTCGAATGAGCAGTTCTTC. Translation: CASSLVPSSNEQFF. Full variable domain (remainder filled in from reference TRBV7-8 and TRBJ2-1): GAGVSQSPRYKVAKRGQDVALRCDPISGHVSLFWYQQALGQGPEFLTYFQNEAQLDKSGLPSDRFFAERPEGSVSTLKIQRTQQEDSAVYLCASSLVPSSNEQFFGPGTRLTVL.

The chain is built from TRBV21-1 and TRBJ2-5; the DNA was not compared with TRBD1, the D call given in the table. TRBV21-1 is a documented pseudogene. The CDR3 is 15 amino acids. CDR3 loop: CASSKGLRGGETQYF. For the CDR3, the DNA is TGTGCCAGCAGCAAAGGACTCCGAGGGGGTGAGACCCAGTACTTC.

The chain recombines TRBV19 with TRBJ2-7, with 8 bases aligning to TRBD1. Germline-derived CDR1 and CDR2 are LNHDA and SQIVND (reference sequence). This CDR3 is built from 13 residues. V gave up 6 bases and J gave up 5 bases; unmatched junction bases: 6. The CDR3 loop is CASSRTGWDEQYF. CDR3 DNA sequence: TGTGCCAGTAGCCGGACAGGGTGGGACGAGCAGTACTTC.

J is TRBJ2-1 and V is TRBV5-5, with D perhaps TRBD2 (5 bases). CDR1 and CDR2 from the germline V gene are SGHKS and YYEKEE (reference sequence). Trimming took 1 base from V and 0 from J, leaving 11 bases between them. This CDR3 is 16 amino acids long. CDR3 DNA sequence: TGTGCCAGCAGCTTGTTCAGTGGGAGCTCCTACAATGAGCAGTTCTTC. Translated: CASSLFSGSSYNEQFF.

The chain links TRBV7-7 to TRBJ2-5, with 9 bases fitting TRBD1. V gave up 5 bases and J gave up 4 bases; unmatched junction bases: 8. CDR1 is SSHAT, CDR2 FNYEAQ, per germline (reference sequence). The CDR3 extends over 15 amino acids. CDR3 nucleotide sequence: TGTGCCAGCAGCCTGACAGGGGGTTTGAGAGAGACCCAGTACTTC. Protein product: CASSLTGGLRETQYF.

The V and J genes are TRBV19 and TRBJ1-1; 8 bases map to TRBD1. The CDR3 totals 14 residues. The ends lost 5 bases at V and 0 bases at J; junction bases unmatched: 2. Looked up from germline, CDR1 is LNHDA and CDR2 is SQIVND (reference sequence). The CDR3 protein is CASSRTGMNTEAFF. CDR3 in DNA: TGTGCCAGTAGTCGGACAGGGATGAACACTGAAGCTTTCTTT.

The V call is TRBV7-8, the J call TRBJ2-7; a weak D match, TRBD2 (6 bases). Germline V gene data show CDR1 as SGHVS and CDR2 as FQNEAQ. V dropped 1 base and J dropped 13 bases, with 14 bases sitting between them. There are 12 residues in the CDR3. The CDR3 DNA sequence: TGTGCCAGCAGCTTAGTCTTGGGACTTAGTTACTTC. Its translation is CASSLVLGLSYF. The complete variable domain, with remaining parts taken from reference TRBV7-8 and TRBJ2-7, reads GAGVSQSPRYKVAKRGQDVALRCDPISGHVSLFWYQQALGQGPEFLTYFQNEAQLDKSGLPSDRFFAERPEGSVSTLKIQRTQQEDSAVYLCASSLVLGLSYFGPGTRLTVT.

V usage is TRBV4-1 and J usage is TRBJ1-2; maybe TRBD1 (6 bases). The CDR3 extends over 13 amino acids. Trimming cost V 6 bases and J 4 bases, with 12 bases left between them. Germline CDR1 and CDR2: MGHRA and YSYEKL. The CDR3 spells CASRATGRYGYTF. The CDR3 nucleotides read TGCGCCAGCAGAGCGACAGGCCGCTATGGCTACACCTTC.

V usage is TRBV6-1 and J usage is TRBJ1-2, with D tentatively TRBD1 (6 bases). Trimming left V 5 bases short and J 4 bases short, with 11 bases between. From germline, CDR1 is MNHNS and CDR2 SASEGT. This CDR3 contains 13 residues. The CDR3 nucleotides read TGTGCCAGCAGTAGACAGGATTTCTATGGCTACACCTTC. This sequence encodes CASSRQDFYGYTF.

This chain connects TRBV30 to TRBJ2-2, with 8 bases identical to TRBD2. The CDR3 consists of 15 residues. The V and J ends lost 5 bases and 5 bases, in that order; junction bases with no gene match: 10. The germline gives CDR1 GTSNPN, CDR2 SVGIG (reference sequence). CDR3 coding DNA: TGTGCCTGGTCCGCACCGGGGGGGCCAACCGGGGAGCTGTTTTTT. Its protein product is CAWSAPGGPTGELFF. Complete variable domain (other parts from reference TRBV30 and TRBJ2-2): SQTIHQWPATLVQPVGSPLSLECTVEGTSNPNLYWYRQAAGRGLQLLFYSVGIGQISSEVPQNLSASRPQDRQFILSSKKLLLSDSGFYLCAWSAPGGPTGELFFGEGSRLTVL.

CDR3 region: CASSRTPYEQYF. The CDR3 coding sequence is TGTGCCAGCAGCCGCACCCCCTACGAGCAGTACTTC. The chain links TRBV7-9 to TRBJ2-7; no clear D. CDR1 is SEHNR, CDR2 FQNEAQ, per germline (reference sequence). V was shortened by 5 bases and J by 2 bases, with 7 bases between the two germline ends. The CDR3 is made up of 12 amino acids.

The genes are TRBV6-1 and TRBJ2-5, with D possibly being TRBD2 (7 bases). V was shortened by 0 bases and J by 4 bases, with 15 bases between the two germline ends. Germline assignment: CDR1 MNHNS and CDR2 SASEGT. The CDR3 consists of 16 residues. The CDR3 nucleotides are TGTGCCAGCAGTGAAGCGGGGGAGGGGGTGAGAGAGACCCAGTACTTC. Translating gives CASSEAGEGVRETQYF.

The chain joins TRBV14 to TRBJ1-1; D remains unclear. The V and J ends lost 0 bases and 5 bases respectively, with 22 bases between them. Looked up from germline, CDR1 is SGHDN and CDR2 is FVKESK. This CDR3 region has 18 residues. The CDR3: CASSQDPRQASTSTEAFF. The CDR3 DNA reads TGTGCCAGCAGCCAAGACCCTCGGCAGGCCAGTACCTCTACTGAAGCTTTCTTT. Combining the CDR3 with reference TRBV14 and TRBJ1-1 gives the whole variable domain EAGVTQFPSHSVIEKGQTVTLRCDPISGHDNLYWYRRVMGKEIKFLLHFVKESKQDESGMPNNRFLAERTGGTYSTLKVQPAELEDSGVYFCASSQDPRQASTSTEAFFGQGTRLTVV.